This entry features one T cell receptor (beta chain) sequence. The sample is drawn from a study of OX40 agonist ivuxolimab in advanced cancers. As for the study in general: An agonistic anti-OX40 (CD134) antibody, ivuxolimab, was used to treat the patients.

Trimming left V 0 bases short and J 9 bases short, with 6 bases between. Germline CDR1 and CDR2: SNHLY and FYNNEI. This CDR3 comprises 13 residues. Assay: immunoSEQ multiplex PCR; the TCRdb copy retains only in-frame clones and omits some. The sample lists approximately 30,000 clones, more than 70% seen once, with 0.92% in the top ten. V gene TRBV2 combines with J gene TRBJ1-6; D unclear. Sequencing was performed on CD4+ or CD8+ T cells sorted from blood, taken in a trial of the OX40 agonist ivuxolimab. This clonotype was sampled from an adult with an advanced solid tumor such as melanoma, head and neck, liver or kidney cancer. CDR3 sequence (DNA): TGTGCCAGCAGTGAAGCCCTGGGTTCACCCCTCCACTTT. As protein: CASSEALGSPLHF.